A selection of T cell receptor beta chains follows, all from one sample in a study of blood T cell repertoires in COVID-19. This table comes from immunoSEQ multiplex PCR, and its TCRdb copy is limited to in-frame clones, with some not included. The sample consists of under 400,000 clones, roughly 90% of them appearing once. Sequenced input: peripheral blood. The receptors here all came from an older woman with COVID-19, enrolled during active disease. The CDR3 runs from the conserved cysteine through the conserved F or W. Each record gives: CDR3 length, J gene, V gene, clone size, D gene, CDR3 protein, CDR3 DNA. The D gene is left open where the match is weak. A row's size may be missing; if present it is once, few, many or a size class.

14	TRBJ2-7	TRBV15	NA	NA	CATSRDKGGYEQYF	TGTGCCACCAGCAGAGATAAAGGCGGATACGAGCAGTACTTC
16	TRBJ1-1	TRBV15	NA	NA	CATSRDQGGPNTEAFF	TGTGCCACCAGCAGAGATCAAGGGGGACCGAACACTGAAGCTTTCTTT
14	TRBJ1-5	TRBV14	NA	NA	CASSQSGMEQPQHF	TGTGCCAGCAGCCAATCGGGGATGGAGCAGCCCCAGCATTTT
15	TRBJ1-4	TRBV3-1/TRBV3-2	NA	TRBD1	CASSFRQGEDEKLFF	TGTGCCAGCAGCTTCCGACAGGGGGAGGATGAAAAACTGTTTTTT
12	TRBJ1-2	TRBV4-1	NA	NA	CASSQDFYGYTF	TGCGCCAGCAGCCAAGACTTCTATGGCTACACCTTC
15	TRBJ1-6	TRBV2	NA	TRBD1	CASRAPGQGNSPLHF	TGTGCCAGCAGGGCACCGGGACAGGGGAATTCACCCCTCCACTTT
13	TRBJ2-1	TRBV30	NA	NA	CAWSTGDYNEQFF	TGTGCCTGGAGTACCGGGGACTACAATGAGCAGTTCTTC
15	TRBJ2-7	TRBV4-1	once	NA	CASSQDTLNTREQYF	TGCGCCAGCAGCCAGGACACCCTTAATACGCGGGAGCAGTACTTC
17	TRBJ1-1	TRBV5-4	NA	NA	CASSLSPDSFMNTEAFF	TGTGCCAGCAGCTTGTCCCCCGACAGTTTCATGAACACTGAAGCTTTCTTT
14	TRBJ1-1	TRBV11-2	NA	NA	CASSLTGGNTEAFF	TGTGCCAGCAGCTTAACGGGTGGGAACACTGAAGCTTTCTTT
15	TRBJ2-5	TRBV9	NA	NA	CASSVGGSVGETQYF	TGTGCCAGCAGCGTAGGGGGCAGCGTGGGAGAGACCCAGTACTTC
15	TRBJ1-3	TRBV5-1	NA	NA	CASSLGGLSGNTIYF	TGCGCCAGCAGCTTGGGTGGGCTCTCTGGAAACACCATATATTTT
15	TRBJ2-2	TRBV2	once	NA	CASMGSSRNTGELFF	TGTGCCAGCATGGGCAGCAGTAGAAACACCGGGGAGCTGTTTTTT
16	TRBJ2-1	TRBV5-1	NA	NA	CASSASDSSLYNEQFF	TGCGCCAGCAGCGCGTCCGACAGTTCCCTTTACAATGAGCAGTTCTTC
12	TRBJ1-1	TRBV11-3	NA	NA	CASSGQNTEAFF	TGTGCCAGCAGTGGGCAGAACACTGAAGCTTTCTTT
11	TRBJ1-1	TRBV20-1	NA	NA	CSADRWAEAFF	TGCAGTGCTGACAGATGGGCTGAAGCTTTCTTT
16	TRBJ1-1	TRBV19	NA	NA	CASSIVRGGVNTEAFF	TGTGCCAGTAGTATAGTAAGGGGGGGTGTGAACACTGAAGCTTTCTTT
14	TRBJ2-1	TRBV18	few	TRBD2	CASSRRGGRNEQFF	TGTGCCAGCTCCCGTCGGGGGGGCCGAAATGAGCAGTTCTTC
17	TRBJ2-2	TRBV5-5	NA	NA	CASSHGLGLTNGGELFF	TGTGCCAGCAGCCATGGCCTGGGACTTACGAACGGCGGGGAGCTGTTTTTT
12	TRBJ2-5	TRBV27	NA	NA	CASSQAAETQYF	TGTGCCAGCAGCCAGGCCGCGGAGACCCAGTACTTC
19	TRBJ2-1	TRBV11-3	NA	TRBD2	CASSLRGTSGGALMNEQFF	TGTGCCAGCAGCTTACGTGGGACTAGCGGGGGGGCGTTAATGAATGAGCAGTTCTTC
14	TRBJ1-4	TRBV10-3	NA	NA	CAISQGTTNEKLFF	TGTGCCATCAGCCAGGGAACGACTAATGAAAAACTGTTTTTT
13	TRBJ2-1	TRBV5-4	NA	NA	CASSFGTANEQFF	TGTGCCAGCAGCTTCGGCACAGCCAATGAGCAGTTCTTC
10	TRBJ1-4	TRBV20-1	NA	NA	CSAQNEKLFF	TGCAGTGCCCAGAATGAAAAACTGTTTTTT
16	TRBJ2-6	TRBV19	NA	TRBD1	CASSSGGSAGANVLTF	TGTGCCAGTTCTTCAGGGGGCTCAGCTGGGGCCAACGTCCTGACTTTC
13	TRBJ2-7	TRBV27	NA	NA	CASSLSNFAEQYF	TGTGCCAGCAGTTTATCTAACTTCGCCGAGCAGTACTTC
15	TRBJ2-1	TRBV9	NA	TRBD1	CASSPRTGLYNEQFF	TGTGCCAGCAGCCCCCGGACAGGGCTTTACAATGAGCAGTTCTTC
15	TRBJ2-1	TRBV14	NA	TRBD2	CASGRRRGEYNEQFF	TGTGCCAGCGGGAGACGGCGGGGGGAATACAATGAGCAGTTCTTC
13	TRBJ1-5	TRBV9	NA	NA	CASSVGERYPQHF	TGTGCCAGCAGCGTAGGGGAGCGCTATCCCCAGCATTTT
14	TRBJ2-3	TRBV7-2	NA	TRBD2	CASGLAGSTDTQYF	TGTGCCAGCGGACTAGCGGGGAGCACAGATACGCAGTATTTT
13	TRBJ1-2	TRBV11-2	NA	TRBD1	CASSLDRNYGYTF	TGTGCCAGCAGCTTGGACAGGAACTATGGCTACACCTTC
14	TRBJ1-2	TRBV5-1	NA	TRBD1	CASSLTGGPYGYTF	TGCGCCAGCAGCCTGACAGGGGGTCCCTATGGCTACACCTTC
15	TRBJ1-1	TRBV29-1	NA	TRBD1	CSVAGGDRPNTEAFF	TGCAGCGTTGCGGGGGGGGACAGACCGAACACTGAAGCTTTCTTT
16	TRBJ1-5	TRBV18	NA	NA	CASSAIPGISNQPQHF	TGTGCCAGCTCCGCGATTCCAGGGATCTCCAATCAGCCCCAGCATTTT
14	TRBJ1-1	TRBV6-5	once	NA	CASSYTTGNTEAFF	TGTGCCAGCAGTTATACCACGGGGAACACTGAAGCTTTCTTT
13	TRBJ1-5	TRBV6-5	NA	NA	CASVQLINQPQHF	TGTGCCAGCGTACAGCTAATCAATCAGCCCCAGCATTTT
11	TRBJ1-5	TRBV6-5	NA	NA	CASNRDQPQHF	TGTGCCAGCAACAGGGATCAGCCCCAGCATTTT
16	TRBJ1-1	TRBV5-8	NA	NA	CASSLARGWTGTEAFF	TGTGCCAGCAGCTTGGCCCGAGGGTGGACGGGCACTGAAGCTTTCTTT
15	TRBJ2-3	TRBV18	NA	TRBD1	CASSLQGSLTDTQYF	TGTGCCAGCTCATTACAGGGGTCCCTCACAGATACGCAGTATTTT
16	TRBJ2-1	TRBV4-2	once	NA	CASSQDVRLPYNEQFF	TGTGCCAGCAGCCAAGATGTGAGACTACCGTACAATGAGCAGTTCTTC
14	TRBJ2-3	TRBV7-4	NA	NA	CASSSRQPTDTQYF	TGTGCCAGCAGCTCCCGACAGCCCACAGATACGCAGTATTTT
11	TRBJ1-2	TRBV12-3/TRBV12-4	NA	NA	CASSTGWGYTF	TGTGCCAGCAGTACGGGGTGGGGCTACACCTTC
14	TRBJ1-2	TRBV27	NA	TRBD1	CASSLRTGYYGYTF	TGTGCCAGCAGTTTAAGGACAGGGTACTATGGCTACACCTTC
19	TRBJ2-1	TRBV11-2	once	TRBD2	CASSLVPGTGTSGANEQFF	TGTGCCAGCAGCTTAGTTCCGGGGACGGGAACTAGCGGGGCCAATGAGCAGTTCTTC
14	TRBJ1-1	TRBV4-1	NA	NA	CASSPVSEGTEAFF	TGCGCCAGCAGCCCTGTGAGCGAGGGCACTGAAGCTTTCTTT
17	TRBJ2-3	TRBV5-1	NA	TRBD2	CASSLVFAGGAADTQYF	TGCGCCAGCAGCTTGGTGTTCGCGGGGGGGGCCGCAGATACGCAGTATTTT
14	TRBJ2-5	TRBV5-1	NA	NA	CASSTGQYQETQYF	TGCGCCAGCAGCACCGGACAGTATCAAGAGACCCAGTACTTC
15	TRBJ1-5	TRBV28	NA	NA	CASSLRREGNQPQHF	TGTGCCAGCAGTTTGCGGAGGGAAGGAAATCAGCCCCAGCATTTT
18	TRBJ2-2	TRBV14	NA	TRBD2	CASKLGLAGGPNTGELFF	TGTGCCAGCAAGTTGGGACTAGCGGGGGGGCCGAACACCGGGGAGCTGTTTTTT
15	TRBJ2-7	TRBV10-3	NA	NA	CAISDGRPDSYEQYF	TGTGCCATCAGTGACGGCAGGCCCGACTCCTACGAGCAGTACTTC